The T cell receptor (beta chain) under discussion was sequenced for a study of T cell changes during pregnancy in multiple sclerosis. The V gene end was trimmed by 0 bases and the J gene end by 6 bases; junction bases not matched to a gene: 8. Germline V gene data show CDR1 as SEHNR and CDR2 as FQNEAQ (reference sequence). The CDR3 is 16 residues long. Profiling relied on immunoSEQ multiplex PCR, and the TCRdb table lists in-frame clones only, not all of them. The table records about 68,000 clones, 91% of them present only once. The chain recombines TRBV7-9 with TRBJ2-5; 9 bases match TRBD2. This clonotype originated in a female donor with multiple sclerosis, enrolled in a pregnancy study. Sequences were derived from peripheral blood, sampled in the second trimester of pregnancy. The CDR3 DNA reads as TGTGCCAGCAGCTTAGCGCTGGCGGGGGGGCATCAGACCCAGTACTTC. It is translated as CASSLALAGGHQTQYF.